The 10 T cell receptor beta chains reported below all come from one sample, sequenced in a study of shared clonotypes between healthy human individuals. Naive CD8 populations comprised CD45RO-negative cells positively selected for CCR7, excluding terminally differentiated effector memory CD45RA+ cells. Sequencing used immunoSEQ multiplex PCR; TCRdb keeps in-frame clones, though not all of them. This table has some 1,900,000 clones, about 95% appearing once. Source material: naive CD8+ T cells sorted from blood. The receptors derive from a man aged 18 to 30 in good health.

V and J are TRBV6-1 and TRBJ2-3, with 13 bases that match TRBD2. This CDR3 contains 16 residues. Looked up from germline, CDR1 is MNHNS and CDR2 is SASEGT. Trimming took 2 bases from V and 4 from J; bases not matched to a gene: 3. The CDR3 reads CASSERLAGGSDTQYF. Here the CDR3 DNA reads TGTGCCAGCAGTGAACGACTAGCGGGGGGCTCAGATACGCAGTATTTT.

CDR3: CASSMSGDSNQPQHF. The CDR3, as DNA: TGTGCCAGCAGTATGTCAGGGGATAGCAATCAGCCCCAGCATTTT. This sequence joins TRBV11-2 and TRBJ1-5; D perhaps matches TRBD1 (6 bases). Germline CDR1 SGHAT, CDR2 FQNNGV. The V end was cut by 6 bases, the J end by 0 bases, with 12 bases between. This CDR3 is built from 15 residues.

A few counts support this clone. The chain couples TRBV13 to TRBJ2-2; D remains ambiguous. CDR1 and CDR2 (germline): PRHDT, FYEKMQ (reference sequence). V was pared by 2 bases and J by 6 bases, with 4 bases between. This CDR3 comprises 12 residues. The CDR3 bases are TGTGCCAGCAGCTTACTCGCCGGGGAGCTGTTTTTT. This sequence encodes CASSLLAGELFF.

The chain joins TRBV4-3 to TRBJ1-2; 8 bases match TRBD1. CDR3 length: 14 amino acids. V was pared by 3 bases and J by 6 bases, with 6 bases of the junction left unmatched. The V gene's germline CDR1 is LGHNA and CDR2 YSLEER. In nucleotides, the CDR3 is TGCGCCAGCAGCCATAGACAGGGGAGGGATGGCTACACCTTC. It codes for CASSHRQGRDGYTF.

The chain has TRBV7-2 and TRBJ2-7; the match to TRBD2 covers 10 bases. Trimming took 0 bases from V and 2 from J; bases not matched to a gene: 1. Germline V CDR1 and CDR2: SGHTA, FQGNSA. This CDR3 is built from 15 residues. The CDR3 coding sequence is TGTGCCAGCAGCTTAGCGAGCGGGGGGGCCTACGAGCAGTACTTC. Protein sequence: CASSLASGGAYEQYF.

The gene calls are TRBV27 and TRBJ2-7; 8 nucleotides match TRBD2. V was pared by 4 bases and J by 2 bases, with 4 bases of the junction left unmatched. The length of the CDR3 is 14 residues. Germline V gene data show CDR1 as MNHEY and CDR2 as SMNVEV (reference sequence). DNA for the CDR3: TGTGCCAGCAGTTCGGGACTAGGGACCTACGAGCAGTACTTC. This translates into CASSSGLGTYEQYF.

The CDR3 spells CASSLGFPYNEQFF. The DNA for the CDR3 is TGTGCCAGCAGCTTAGGCTTCCCCTACAATGAGCAGTTCTTC. The chain couples TRBV7-2 to TRBJ2-1; D gene ambiguous. With 1 base removed from V and 2 bases from J, the gap between germline ends came to 6 bases. The CDR3 is 14 amino acids. Germline CDR1 is SGHTA and CDR2 is FQGNSA.

As for this clone: The identical CDR3 is also encoded by other nucleotide sequences in the sample. The CDR3 spells CASSLGAGSYEQYF. In DNA form, the CDR3 reads TGTGCCAGCAGCTTAGGAGCAGGTTCCTACGAGCAGTACTTC. The chain combines TRBV7-9 with TRBJ2-7; no firm D call. Trimming pared 1 base from V and 1 base from J, leaving 8 bases between. CDR3 length: 14 residues. Germline CDR1 SEHNR, CDR2 FQNEAQ (reference sequence).

The rearrangement links TRBV20-1 to TRBJ2-5; D gene ambiguous. Germline assignment: CDR1 DFQATT and CDR2 SNEGSKA (reference sequence). Trimming removed 0 bases at V and 5 bases at J, with 4 bases between. The CDR3 runs 11 residues. In nucleotides, the CDR3 is TGCAGTGCTAGAGATCGGGAGACCCAGTACTTC. Protein product: CSARDRETQYF.

The gene calls are TRBV15 and TRBJ1-6, with 8 bases identical to TRBD1. The length of the CDR3 is 14 residues. CDR1 and CDR2 from the germline V gene are LNHNV and YYDKDF (reference sequence). The J segment lost 7 bases and the V segment lost 5 bases, leaving 4 bases of the junction unmatched. The DNA of the CDR3 is TGTGCCACCAGCGGCGGGACAGGCAATTCACCCCTCCACTTT. Protein: CATSGGTGNSPLHF.